In its sample, the clone carrying this T cell receptor beta chain was seen many times. The DNA ends 3 residues before the CDR3 does, and the rest of the CDR3 is filled in from the germline J gene. The entry originates in a study of T cell clonality in common variable immunodeficiency. Patients and controls were mostly of Caucasian heritage. This table comes from immunoSEQ multiplex PCR, and its TCRdb copy is limited to in-frame clones, with some not included. Sampling found roughly 43,000 clones, none seen once. The germline V gene has CDR1 SNHLY and CDR2 FYNNEI. The length of the CDR3 is 12 residues. Trimming removed 7 bases from V and 1 base from J, with 7 bases in between.

The chain employs TRBV2 and TRBJ2-5; no definite D call. Sequencing was performed on peripheral blood mononuclear cells. This receptor was identified in a person aged 18-70 years in good health. The DNA read from the CDR3 is TGTGCCAGCACTATAACCCAAGAGACC. This codes for CASTITQET. The complete CDR3 sequence is CASTITQETQYF. Full variable domain (rest looked up from reference TRBV2 and TRBJ2-5): EPEVTQTPSHQVTQMGQEVILRCVPISNHLYFYWYRQILGQKVEFLVSFYNNEISEKSEIFDDQFSVERPDGSNFTLKIRSTKLEDSAMYFCASTITQETQYFGPGTRLLVL.